This TCR beta chain was recorded in a study of T cell changes during pregnancy in multiple sclerosis. Sequencing used immunoSEQ multiplex PCR; TCRdb keeps in-frame clones, though not all of them. The repertoire holds tens of thousands of clones, 93% seen once, with around 2.3% in the top ten. The germline V gene has CDR1 KGHSH and CDR2 LQKENI. Trimming took 0 bases from V and 1 from J; bases not matched to a gene: 5. CDR3 length: 16 residues. This receptor was obtained from a female donor with multiple sclerosis, enrolled in a pregnancy study. The V and J genes are TRBV18 and TRBJ2-7; 8 bases are a match to TRBD1. Sequenced material: peripheral blood, taken in the second trimester of pregnancy. CDR3 in amino acids: CASSPPGDRGSYEQYF. CDR3 coding DNA: TGTGCCAGCTCACCACCAGGCGACAGGGGTTCCTACGAGCAGTACTTC.